These 23 T cell receptor beta chains came from one sample sequenced in a study of CD8 T cells in Susac syndrome. Reverse transcription of roughly 0.5 to 1 ug RNA used random hexamers. TCRdb ran MiXCR on the immunoSEQ multiplex PCR reads and lists one entry per CDR3 protein. The profile shows some 180,000 distinct CDR3 sequences, roughly 94% of them singletons. The source material was CD4+ T cells from PBMCs. Every receptor here comes from a human donor with Susac syndrome.

The chain employs TRBV27 and TRBJ2-7; no reliable D call. This CDR3 has 14 residues. The V end was cut by 8 bases, the J end by 3 bases, with 17 bases between. The V gene's germline CDR1 is MNHEY and CDR2 SMNVEV (reference sequence). CDR3 in DNA: TGTGCCAGCTCCCCGGAAACGCGCGGCTACGAGCAGTACTTC. Translating it yields CASSPETRGYEQYF.

V is TRBV27 and J is TRBJ1-1; a possible D gene is TRBD1 (6 bases). The CDR3 has 16 residues. The V end lost 3 bases, the J end lost 5 bases, and 19 bases lay between the germline ends. The germline V gene has CDR1 MNHEY and CDR2 SMNVEV (reference sequence). The CDR3 spells CASSLGGASSVTEAFF. The DNA for the CDR3 is TGTGCCAGCAGTTTGGGGGGCGCCTCCTCCGTTACTGAAGCTTTCTTT.

This clonotype was counted a single time. The chain combines TRBV28 with TRBJ1-2; 7 positions match TRBD1. The junction had 11 bases not matched to a gene; V was cut back by 3 bases and J by 4 bases. Germline V gene sequence: CDR1 MDHEN, CDR2 SYDVKM. The CDR3 length is 16 residues. The CDR3 reads CASSLSGQLPTYGYTF. CDR3 sequence (DNA): TGTGCCAGCAGTTTGTCGGGACAGCTCCCCACCTATGGCTACACCTTC.

The V gene is TRBV4-1, the J gene TRBJ2-5, with a tentative D call TRBD2 (6 bases). V lost 3 bases and J lost 1, with 9 bases in between. This CDR3 is built from 14 residues. Germline CDR1 reads MGHRA; CDR2 reads YSYEKL. CDR3 bases: TGCGCCAGCAGCCAGCGGGAATTCCAAGAGACCCAGTACTTC. Its protein is CASSQREFQETQYF.

The chain uses TRBV5-1 and TRBJ1-3; D is unclear. V dropped 0 bases and J dropped 4 bases, with 5 bases sitting between them. Germline CDR1 SGHRS, CDR2 YFSETQ. The CDR3 spans 13 residues. The CDR3 spells CASSLDRGNTIYF. CDR3 coding DNA: TGCGCCAGCAGCTTGGACAGAGGAAACACCATATATTTT.

This chain uses TRBV15 with TRBJ2-5; D possibly uses TRBD1 or TRBD2 (5 bases each). V dropped 0 bases and J dropped 5 bases, with 10 bases sitting between them. This CDR3 contains 14 residues. In germline, CDR1 is LNHNV, CDR2 YYDKDF (reference sequence). The CDR3 here is CATSRDRGEETQYF. The CDR3 bases are TGTGCCACCAGCAGAGATCGAGGGGAGGAGACCCAGTACTTC.

This clonotype was detected only a few times. The chain joins TRBV19 to TRBJ1-5, with TRBD1 identical over 8 bases. Trimming cost V 3 bases and J 2 bases; bases outside gene matches: 0. CDR3 length: 14 amino acids. CDR1 and CDR2 (germline): LNHDA, SQIVND (reference sequence). The chain's CDR3 is CASSMTGGNQPQHF. The CDR3 DNA reads as TGTGCCAGTAGTATGACAGGGGGCAATCAGCCCCAGCATTTT. Combining the CDR3 with reference TRBV19 and TRBJ1-5 gives the whole variable domain DGGITQSPKYLFRKEGQNVTLSCEQNLNHDAMYWYRQDPGQGLRLIYYSQIVNDFQKGDIAEGYSVSREKKESFPLTVTSAQKNPTAFYLCASSMTGGNQPQHFGDGTRLSIL.

A single count supports this clonotype. The chain joins TRBV20-1 to TRBJ2-3, with 13 bases that match TRBD2. The germline V gene has CDR1 DFQATT and CDR2 SNEGSKA (reference sequence). The CDR3 totals 17 residues. Losses at the gene ends were 7 bases for V and 4 bases for J; bases not matched to a gene: 14. CDR3 sequence: CSVPKSKLAGGSDTQYF. The DNA for the CDR3 is TGCAGTGTTCCGAAAAGTAAACTAGCGGGGGGGTCAGATACGCAGTATTTT.

V is TRBV6-2 or TRBV6-3 and J is TRBJ2-7; 8 bases are a match to TRBD1. The CDR3 extends over 17 amino acids. Germline-derived CDR1 and CDR2 are MNHEY and SVGEGT. The V segment lost 2 bases and the J segment 2 bases; nucleotides outside the gene matches: 11. CDR3 protein: CASSYPPRTGRTYEQYF. In DNA form, the CDR3 reads TGTGCCAGCAGTTACCCGCCCAGGACAGGGAGGACCTACGAGCAGTACTTC.

The rearrangement links TRBV28 to TRBJ2-5, with D possibly being TRBD2 (6 bases). There are 14 residues in the CDR3. Between the trimmed V and J ends, which lost 2 bases and 7 bases, there was a span of 14 bases. Germline V gene data show CDR1 as MDHEN and CDR2 as SYDVKM. The CDR3 protein is CASSLTWQGGTQYF. CDR3 in DNA: TGTGCCAGCAGTTTAACTTGGCAGGGAGGGACCCAGTACTTC.

This clonotype was found a few times. The chain is built from TRBV5-6 and TRBJ2-2, with D perhaps TRBD2 (5 bases). The germline V gene has CDR1 SGHDT and CDR2 YYEEEE. The ends were cut back, 1 base at V and 4 bases at J, with 8 bases in the middle. This CDR3 region has 14 residues. The CDR3, as DNA: TGTGCCAGCAGCTTGACTAGAGTCACCGGGGAGCTGTTTTTT. Translation gives CASSLTRVTGELFF.

The chain is built from TRBV20-1 and TRBJ2-6; 12 bases match TRBD1. There are 16 residues in the CDR3. Germline V gene lookup returns CDR1 DFQATT and CDR2 SNEGSKA (reference sequence). The junction had 4 bases not matched to a gene; V was cut back by 3 bases and J by 4 bases. The CDR3 DNA reads TGCAGTGCTAGGGGACAGGGGGCTGTCGGGGCCAACGTCCTGACTTTC. This sequence encodes CSARGQGAVGANVLTF.

This chain joins TRBV14 and TRBJ2-1, with D perhaps matching TRBD1 or TRBD2 (5 bases each). V was trimmed by 3 bases and J by 1 base, leaving 13 bases between them. Germline V gene sequence: CDR1 SGHDN, CDR2 FVKESK. The CDR3 loop spans 16 amino acids. The CDR3 here is CASSHHAGASYNEQFF. CDR3 sequence (DNA): TGTGCCAGCAGCCATCACGCCGGGGCTTCCTACAATGAGCAGTTCTTC.

This clonotype occurred once. CDR3 bases: TGCGCCAGCAGCAACGGGAGGGCTAGCAATCAGCCCCAGCATTTT. It is translated as CASSNGRASNQPQHF. V and J are TRBV5-1 and TRBJ1-5; D unclear. The CDR3 totals 15 residues. The germline V gene encodes CDR1 SGHRS and CDR2 YFSETQ. V lost 4 bases to trimming and J lost 0 bases, with 11 bases between them. Supplemented by reference TRBV5-1 and TRBJ1-5, the full variable domain reads KAGVTQTPRYLIKTRGQQVTLSCSPISGHRSVSWYQQTPGQGLQFLFEYFSETQRNKGNFPGRFSGRQFSNSRSEMNVSTLELGDSALYLCASSNGRASNQPQHFGDGTRLSIL.

The genes are TRBV28 and TRBJ2-5, with D possibly matching TRBD2 (5 bases). The CDR3 sequence is 14 residues long. V shed 8 bases and J shed 2 bases, with 15 bases lying between them. Germline CDR1 reads MDHEN; CDR2 reads SYDVKM. The CDR3, as DNA: TGTGCCAGCGGCCCCTACTGGGAGCAAGAGACCCAGTACTTC. Translating it yields CASGPYWEQETQYF. The whole variable domain, filled in from reference TRBV28 and TRBJ2-5, reads DVKVTQSSRYLVKRTGEKVFLECVQDMDHENMFWYRQDPGLGLRLIYFSYDVKMKEKGDIPEGYSVSREKKERFSLILESASTNQTSMYLCASGPYWEQETQYFGPGTRLLVL.

The rearrangement uses TRBV20-1 and TRBJ2-7, with 7 bases matching TRBD2. J was trimmed by 4 bases and V by 4 bases; bases with no gene match: 10. CDR3 length: 14 residues. The germline V gene has CDR1 DFQATT and CDR2 SNEGSKA (reference sequence). The CDR3 loop is CSATRTTREYEQYF. The CDR3 DNA sequence: TGCAGTGCTACCAGAACTACGCGGGAGTACGAGCAGTACTTC.

V and J are TRBV7-9 and TRBJ2-3; the match to TRBD2 covers 7 bases. The CDR3 has 15 residues. J was trimmed by 6 bases and V by 3 bases; bases with no gene match: 9. CDR1 SEHNR and CDR2 FQNEAQ come from the germline V gene (reference sequence). The CDR3: CASSFGGGLRDTQYF. CDR3 DNA: TGTGCCAGCAGCTTTGGGGGAGGGCTTCGGGATACGCAGTATTTT.

This clonotype was seen a single time. The V gene is TRBV20-1, the J gene TRBJ2-7, with a weak D call TRBD2 (6 bases). Germline V gene lookup returns CDR1 DFQATT and CDR2 SNEGSKA (reference sequence). V lost 1 base and J 2 bases, leaving 12 bases between the germline ends. The CDR3 is 14 amino acids. The CDR3 region has the DNA TGCAGTGCTAGAGCCCGGGACTGGACCTACGAGCAGTACTTC. The encoded protein is CSARARDWTYEQYF.

V and J are TRBV7-9 and TRBJ2-5; maybe TRBD2 (7 bases). V dropped 4 bases and J dropped 10 bases, with 13 bases sitting between them. The germline gives CDR1 SEHNR, CDR2 FQNEAQ (reference sequence). This CDR3 is built from 12 residues. CDR3 protein: CASSSLGGDQYF. The CDR3 coding sequence is TGTGCCAGCAGCTCCTTAGGGGGGGACCAGTACTTC. Full variable domain (remainder filled in from reference TRBV7-9 and TRBJ2-5): DTGVSQNPRHKITKRGQNVTFRCDPISEHNRLYWYRQTLGQGPEFLTYFQNEAQLEKSRLLSDRFSAERPKGSFSTLEIQRTEQGDSAMYLCASSSLGGDQYFGPGTRLLVL.

The V and J genes are TRBV5-8 and TRBJ2-5; no firm D call. V was shortened by 5 bases and J by 3 bases, with 2 bases between the two germline ends. Germline CDR1 reads SGHTS; CDR2 reads YDEGEE. The CDR3 loop spans 10 amino acids. The CDR3 here is CASRKETQYF. The CDR3 nucleotides are TGTGCCAGCAGAAAAGAGACCCAGTACTTC.

This chain uses TRBV4-1 with TRBJ2-5, with TRBD1 matching over 7 bases. This CDR3 contains 18 residues. V dropped 3 bases and J dropped 0; count of bases not matched to a gene: 13. Germline CDR1 is MGHRA and CDR2 is YSYEKL. The CDR3 DNA is TGCGCCAGCAGCCAGAGGGTGACAGGGTCTGGGTACCAAGAGACCCAGTACTTC. Translated, it gives CASSQRVTGSGYQETQYF.

This clonotype was found once. The genes are TRBV12-3 or TRBV12-4 and TRBJ1-2, with 7 bases lining up with TRBD1. Unmatched junction bases numbered 9, after V lost 8 bases and J lost 6 bases. The CDR3 is made up of 13 amino acids. CDR3 sequence: CASARTGENGYTF. CDR3 DNA: TGTGCCAGCGCTCGTACAGGGGAGAATGGCTACACCTTC.

The rearrangement uses TRBV2 and TRBJ2-1, with TRBD2 as a possible D gene (5 bases). This CDR3 region has 13 residues. Per germline, CDR1 SNHLY and CDR2 FYNNEI. V lost 3 bases and J lost 15, with 18 bases in between. The chain's CDR3 is CASSDRWEKGPFF. The CDR3 DNA sequence: TGTGCCAGCAGTGATCGCTGGGAGAAGGGCCCGTTCTTC. Looking up the rest from reference TRBV2 and TRBJ2-1 gives the full variable domain: EPEVTQTPSHQVTQMGQEVILRCVPISNHLYFYWYRQILGQKVEFLVSFYNNEISEKSEIFDDQFSVERPDGSNFTLKIRSTKLEDSAMYFCASSDRWEKGPFFGPGTRLTVL.